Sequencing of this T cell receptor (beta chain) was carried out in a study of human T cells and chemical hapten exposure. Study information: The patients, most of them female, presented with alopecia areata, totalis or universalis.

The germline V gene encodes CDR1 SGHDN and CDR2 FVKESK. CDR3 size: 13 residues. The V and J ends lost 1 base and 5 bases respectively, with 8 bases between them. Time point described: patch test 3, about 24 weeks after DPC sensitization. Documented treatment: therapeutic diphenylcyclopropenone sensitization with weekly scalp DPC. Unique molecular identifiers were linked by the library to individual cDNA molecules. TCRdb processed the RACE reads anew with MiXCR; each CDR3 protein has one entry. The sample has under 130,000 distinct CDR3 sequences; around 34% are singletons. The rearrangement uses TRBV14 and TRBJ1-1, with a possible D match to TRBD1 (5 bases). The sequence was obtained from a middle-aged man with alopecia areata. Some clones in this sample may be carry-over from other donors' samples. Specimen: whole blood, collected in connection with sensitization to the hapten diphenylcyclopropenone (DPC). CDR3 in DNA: TGTGCCAGCAGCCAAGTATCAGGGACTGAAGCTTTCTTT. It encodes CASSQVSGTEAFF.